This T cell receptor beta chain was recorded in a study of blood T cell repertoires in COVID-19 (dated by TCRdb to between 2020 and 2021). Study-level background: Collaborator samples came from the United States, Italy and Spain and covered acute and convalescent phases of COVID-19. The prospective study material was composed of cDNA or gDNA derived from T cells, B-cell-depleted T cells, or PBMCs. The dataset comprised deeply sampled blood TCRbeta repertoires from subjects exposed to, actively infected with, or recovered from COVID-19. The repertoires were released in a freely available public database intended as a resource for research on the immune response to SARS-CoV-2. The samples were drawn from two sources: the first 160 participants of the ongoing ImmuneRACE study, and 1,200 or so subjects contributed by 6 global collaborators. Sample metadata almost always included a de-identified subject ID, COVID-19 status, age in years and sex. Where HLA class I and class II types were available, the types were taken from metadata supplied by the sample provider, not from assay-based typing.

About this clone itself: Which antigen it targets is not known. The sample holds no much larger clone one base away, and base qualities are not on file.

The germline V gene encodes CDR1 KGHSH and CDR2 LQKENI. The CDR3 numbers 15 residues from cysteine through phenylalanine. Left in the record is the CDR3 DNA by itself, 45 bases read in frame from the first base. V is cut back by 2 bases and J by 9 bases, with 6 bases in the junction unmatched. Each collaborating institution followed its own protocols to collect whole blood in K2EDTA tubes. For TCRbeta analysis, collaborator samples were shipped as frozen whole blood, as isolated PBMCs, or as DNA extracted from either sample type. What the work shows at the level of the full study, not this receptor alone: Clinical and demographic metadata were provided uncurated, with the amount varying by source and participant.

The immunoSEQ Assay, a bias-controlled multiplex PCR, was used to amplify TCRbeta CDR3 regions from genomic DNA. Processing in the source paper ran as follows. Within the assay, amplification of reference gene primers was used to estimate how many nucleated cells each sample contained. To quantify the absolute abundance of each unique TCRbeta CDR3 rearrangement, sequence reads were collapsed and filtered. For each sample, productive Simpson clonality was calculated by taking the square root of Simpson's diversity index across productive rearrangements. Imported from immuneACCESS, the table was reduced by TCRdb to in-frame sequences with V and J called. These copies leave out some clones; in studies compared against another copy, an unresolved V gene accounts for under half, and the cause of the remainder is not known. Clonal size and the V and J genes are those of that table, whereas D and trimming came from the DNA. The sample profile shows 180,000 or so clones; 80% to 90% of them were found once. 2.5% to 3.5% of the sample goes to the ten largest clones.

The chain uses TRBV18 and TRBJ2-1, with 11 junctional bases fitting TRBD2. Sequencing was carried out using peripheral blood. The TCR originated in a man aged 55 to 70 with acute or convalescent COVID-19. The CDR3 region: CASSPTSGRSGEQFF. In nucleotide form, the sequence is TGTGCCAGCTCACCAACTAGCGGGAGATCGGGTGAGCAGTTCTTC.